The rows below give T cell receptor beta chains drawn from one sample of a study of control samples from healthy donors and cancer patients. TCRdb's copy holds only in-frame clones and misses some; the assay was immunoSEQ multiplex PCR. Of roughly 41,000 clones listed, about 95% are singletons. The sequencing input was blood. The receptors come from a man aged 55-75 years in good health. Both conserved end residues are part of each CDR3.

j_gene | v_gene | CDR3aa
TRBJ2-2 | TRBV2 | CASSEDVAMKLFF
TRBJ2-7 | TRBV28 | CASSSYGSSYEQYF
TRBJ1-4 | TRBV30 | CAWSVLREAFF
TRBJ2-7 | TRBV6-1 | CASSEDGSYEQYF
TRBJ1-5 | TRBV29-1 | CSVGGMSNQPQHF
TRBJ1-1 | TRBV11-3 | CASSLIQVEEAFF
TRBJ2-7 | TRBV7-6 | CASSVGLAGAYEQYF
TRBJ2-5 | TRBV6-5 | CASSYRPNNGWETQYF
TRBJ2-4 | TRBV12-5 | CASGLVPGTGGLLAKNIQYF
TRBJ2-3 | TRBV5-8 | CASSDTSGRASDTQYF
TRBJ1-2 | TRBV3-1/TRBV3-2 | CASSELPLGPLGGYTF
TRBJ2-7 | TRBV5-1 | CASGSGGLPAYEQYF
TRBJ1-6 | TRBV6-1 | CASSELSGNSPLHF
TRBJ1-1 | TRBV19 | CASAGLFTEAFF
TRBJ1-3 | TRBV9 | CASSVDPGGHSGNTIYF
TRBJ1-5 | TRBV19 | CASSIAGPRGQPQHF
TRBJ2-2 | TRBV9 | CASSGEGGFNTGELFF
TRBJ2-3 | TRBV6-6 | CASSYAGKGATDTQYF
TRBJ2-3 | TRBV9 | CASSVRLAASTDTQYF
TRBJ1-1 | TRBV13 | CASSFTGVTNTEAFF
TRBJ1-4 | TRBV28 | CASSLNEKLFF
TRBJ1-5 | TRBV30 | CAWGVEAGLRGQPQHF
TRBJ1-1 | TRBV28 | CASKDTEAFF
TRBJ1-5 | TRBV7-2 | CASSTQGYSNQPQHF
TRBJ2-7 | TRBV5-1 | CASSLAGTGFEQYF
TRBJ2-3 | TRBV10-3 | CAISGSWQTSTDTQYF
TRBJ1-2 | TRBV5-1 | CASSFEGVDGYTF
TRBJ2-7 | TRBV30 | CAWSVWGGQGKYEQYF
TRBJ2-7 | TRBV4-2 | CASSQEILAGGPYEQYF
TRBJ2-3 | TRBV7-9 | CASSLVVTDTQYF
TRBJ2-4 | TRBV12-3/TRBV12-4 | CASREVTKNIQYF
TRBJ2-2 | TRBV5-1 | CASSLEYSGELFF
TRBJ2-5 | TRBV10-1 | CASSEGGLEQETQYF
TRBJ1-1 | TRBV21-1 | CASSKAPRGDTEAFF
TRBJ1-6 | TRBV27 | CASSLGTASNSPLHF
TRBJ2-7 | TRBV24-1 | CATSDTGTGSYEQYF
TRBJ2-5 | TRBV5-1 | CASSFQETETQYF
TRBJ1-2 | TRBV7-8 | CASSPLGAGLDDYGYTF
TRBJ2-4 | TRBV19 | CASSDLGTGVNIQYF
TRBJ2-1 | TRBV11-2 | CASSLGRANEQFF
TRBJ1-2 | TRBV28 | CASRQGAGGYTF